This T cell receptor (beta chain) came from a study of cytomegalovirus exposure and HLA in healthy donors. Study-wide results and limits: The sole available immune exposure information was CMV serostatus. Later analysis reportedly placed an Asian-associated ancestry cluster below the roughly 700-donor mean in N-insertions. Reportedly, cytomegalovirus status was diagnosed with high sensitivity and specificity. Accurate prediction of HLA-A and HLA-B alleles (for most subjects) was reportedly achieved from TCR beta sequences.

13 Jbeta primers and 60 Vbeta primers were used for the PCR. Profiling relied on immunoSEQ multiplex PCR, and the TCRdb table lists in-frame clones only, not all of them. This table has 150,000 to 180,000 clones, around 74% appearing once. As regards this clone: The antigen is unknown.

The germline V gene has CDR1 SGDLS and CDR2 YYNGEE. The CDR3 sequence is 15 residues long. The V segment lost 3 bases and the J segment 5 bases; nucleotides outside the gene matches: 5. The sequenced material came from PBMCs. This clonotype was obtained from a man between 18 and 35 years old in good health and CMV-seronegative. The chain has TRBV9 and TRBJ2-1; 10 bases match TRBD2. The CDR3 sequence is CASSETGTSDNEQFF. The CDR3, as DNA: TGTGCCAGCAGCGAAACCGGGACTAGCGACAATGAGCAGTTCTTC.